This TCR beta chain was identified in a study of blood T cell repertoires in COVID-19 (TCRdb year 2020). Regarding the research as a whole: The collaborator samples originated in the United States, Italy and Spain and spanned the acute and convalescent phases of COVID-19. The prospective study material was composed of cDNA or gDNA derived from T cells, B-cell-depleted T cells, or PBMCs. Subjects who had been exposed to COVID-19, were actively infected with it, or had recovered from it provided the deeply sampled blood TCRbeta repertoires that made up the dataset. The repertoires were released in a freely available public database intended as a resource for research on the immune response to SARS-CoV-2. Samples were obtained from the ongoing ImmuneRACE study (first 160 participants) and from about 1,300 subjects provided by 6 global collaborators. Sample metadata almost always included a de-identified subject ID, COVID-19 status, age in years and sex. HLA class I and class II types, where available, came from metadata supplied by the sample provider rather than from assay-based typing. The full study reports these points: The quantity of clinical and demographic metadata differed by source and by participant and was supplied without curation.

This clone was recorded once. Its antigen is not yet known. No base quality information exists; no much larger clone differs at one position. Whole blood was collected in K2EDTA tubes by collaborating institutions according to the institutions' own protocols. For TCRbeta analysis, collaborator samples were shipped as frozen whole blood, as isolated PBMCs, or as DNA extracted from either sample type. TCRbeta CDR3 regions were amplified from genomic DNA using the immunoSEQ Assay, a bias-controlled multiplex PCR. Per the authors' processing: Nucleated cell counts per sample were estimated from amplification of reference gene primers within the assay. Sequence reads were collapsed and filtered to measure the absolute abundance of every unique TCRbeta CDR3 rearrangement. For each sample, productive Simpson clonality was calculated by taking the square root of Simpson's diversity index across productive rearrangements. Not all clones reach the TCRdb copy of this immuneACCESS table, which keeps in-frame sequences only. Checked studies attribute under half of the gap to unresolved V genes and leave the rest unexplained. For V, J and clone size, that table is used; D and trimming come from the DNA. For this sample the table gives fewer than 250,000 clones, of which around 83% were detected only once. The top ten hold 2.5% to 3% of the sample.

CDR1 and CDR2 are read off the germline V gene (reference sequence) as SGHAT and FQDESV. The CDR3 measures 15 amino acids from cysteine to phenylalanine. The CDR3 DNA has 45 bases and is translated from base 1. V sheds 2 bases and J sheds 3 bases, leaving 13 bases between their ends. Sequencing was done on a sample of peripheral blood. The TCR sequence derives from a man in his fifties with active or convalescent COVID-19. Recombination joined TRBV11-1 with TRBJ1-2, with the D gene not clear enough to name. The encoded CDR3 is CASSLWSGNDYGYTF. The nucleotide sequence reads TGTGCCAGCAGCTTATGGTCCGGTAACGACTATGGCTACACCTTC.